The present T cell receptor beta chain was sequenced within a study of cytomegalovirus exposure and HLA in healthy donors. The study ran its PCR with 60 Vbeta and 13 Jbeta primers. Profiling relied on immunoSEQ multiplex PCR, and the TCRdb table lists in-frame clones only, not all of them. The sample consists of 180,000 or so clones, 72% of them appearing once. The CDR3 loop spans 15 amino acids. CDR1 is SGDLS, CDR2 YYNGEE, per germline. The V end was cut by 3 bases, the J end by 4 bases, with 13 bases between. This receptor was taken from a human donor in good health. The source material was PBMCs. The rearrangement uses TRBV9 and TRBJ1-4; D is possibly TRBD1 (6 bases). The CDR3 reads CASSARGGYNEKLFF. CDR3 coding DNA: TGTGCCAGCAGCGCCAGAGGGGGTTATAATGAAAAACTGTTTTTT.